This TCR beta chain was obtained from a study of graft-versus-host responses after intestinal transplantation. V lost 0 bases and J 4 bases, leaving 4 bases between the germline ends. Germline CDR1 reads MGHRA; CDR2 reads YSYEKL. The CDR3 extends over 13 amino acids. Libraries were prepared by immunoSEQ multiplex PCR; TCRdb keeps only in-frame clonotypes and omits some of them. The repertoire consists of around 100,000 clones, with roughly 93% occurring once and the leading ten covering 1.2%. This clone was seen more than once but under ten times. No antigen is known for it. V is TRBV4-1 and J is TRBJ1-5; D remains unclear. The sequence was collected from a human donor who was the organ donor for an intestinal transplant. This sample comprised unstimulated CD8+ T cells sorted from spleen or lymph node cells, obtained before transplant. The CDR3 loop reads CASSQEPNQPQHF. The CDR3 region has the DNA TGCGCCAGCAGCCAAGAACCTAATCAGCCCCAGCATTTT.